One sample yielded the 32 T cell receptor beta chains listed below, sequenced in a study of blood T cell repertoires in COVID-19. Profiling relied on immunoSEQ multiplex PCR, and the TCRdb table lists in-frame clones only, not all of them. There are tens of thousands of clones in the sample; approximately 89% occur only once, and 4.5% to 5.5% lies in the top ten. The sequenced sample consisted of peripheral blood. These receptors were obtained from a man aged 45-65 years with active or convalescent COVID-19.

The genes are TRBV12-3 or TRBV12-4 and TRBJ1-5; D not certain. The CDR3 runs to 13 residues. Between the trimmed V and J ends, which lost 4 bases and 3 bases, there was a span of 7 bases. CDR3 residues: CASSSDTNQPQHF. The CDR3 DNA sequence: TGTGCCAGCAGTTCTGACACCAATCAGCCCCAGCATTTT.

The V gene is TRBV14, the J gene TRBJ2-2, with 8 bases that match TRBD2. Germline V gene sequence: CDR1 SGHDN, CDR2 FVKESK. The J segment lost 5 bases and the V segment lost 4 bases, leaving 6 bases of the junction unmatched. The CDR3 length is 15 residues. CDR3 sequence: CASSPRLALTGELFF. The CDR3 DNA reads TGTGCCAGCAGCCCACGACTAGCGTTAACCGGGGAGCTGTTTTTT.

The CDR3, as DNA: TGTGCCAGCAGCTTGGTTCGGGGAAATCAGCCCCAGCATTTT. It yields the protein CASSLVRGNQPQHF. V is TRBV5-8 and J is TRBJ1-5; D uncertain. V shed 0 bases and J shed 4 bases, with 8 bases lying between them. The CDR3 totals 14 residues. Germline loops: CDR1 SGHTS, CDR2 YDEGEE.

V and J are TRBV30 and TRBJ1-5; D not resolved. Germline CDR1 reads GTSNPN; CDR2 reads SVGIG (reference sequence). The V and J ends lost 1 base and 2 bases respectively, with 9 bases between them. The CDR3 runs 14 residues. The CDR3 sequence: CAWSAGMGNQPQHF. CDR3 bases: TGTGCCTGGAGTGCGGGTATGGGCAATCAGCCCCAGCATTTT.

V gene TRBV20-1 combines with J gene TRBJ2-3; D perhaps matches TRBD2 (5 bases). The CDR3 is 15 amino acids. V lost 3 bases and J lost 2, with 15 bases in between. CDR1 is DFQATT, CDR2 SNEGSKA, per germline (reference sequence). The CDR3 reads CSASLAGDITDTQYF. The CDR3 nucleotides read TGCAGTGCTAGTCTGGCGGGTGATATCACAGATACGCAGTATTTT.

CDR3 coding DNA: TGTGCCAGCAGTTCTAACAGGGTACCTGGAAACACCATATATTTT. The encoded protein is CASSSNRVPGNTIYF. The chain couples TRBV27 to TRBJ1-3, with D maybe TRBD1 (6 bases). The germline V and J ends were trimmed by 4 bases and 2 bases, with 12 bases remaining between them. From germline, CDR1 is MNHEY and CDR2 SMNVEV (reference sequence). This CDR3 spans 15 amino acids.

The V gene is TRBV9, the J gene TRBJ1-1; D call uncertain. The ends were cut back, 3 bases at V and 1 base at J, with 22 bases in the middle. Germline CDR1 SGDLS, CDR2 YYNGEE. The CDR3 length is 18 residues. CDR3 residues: CASSDKTASVSENTEAFF. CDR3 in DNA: TGTGCCAGCAGCGACAAAACAGCCTCAGTTTCCGAGAACACTGAAGCTTTCTTT.

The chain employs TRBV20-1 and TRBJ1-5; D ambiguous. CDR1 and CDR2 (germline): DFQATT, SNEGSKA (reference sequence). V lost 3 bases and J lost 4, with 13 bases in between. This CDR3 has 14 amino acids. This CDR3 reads CSASPRDSNQPQHF. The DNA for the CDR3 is TGCAGTGCTAGTCCCCGGGATTCGAATCAGCCCCAGCATTTT.

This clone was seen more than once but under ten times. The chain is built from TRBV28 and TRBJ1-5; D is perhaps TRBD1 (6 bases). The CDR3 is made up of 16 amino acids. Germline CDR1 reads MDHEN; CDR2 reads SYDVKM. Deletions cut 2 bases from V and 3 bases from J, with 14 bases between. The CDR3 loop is CASSLGRGRINQPQHF. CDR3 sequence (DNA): TGTGCCAGCAGTTTAGGCAGGGGTCGGATCAATCAGCCCCAGCATTTT.

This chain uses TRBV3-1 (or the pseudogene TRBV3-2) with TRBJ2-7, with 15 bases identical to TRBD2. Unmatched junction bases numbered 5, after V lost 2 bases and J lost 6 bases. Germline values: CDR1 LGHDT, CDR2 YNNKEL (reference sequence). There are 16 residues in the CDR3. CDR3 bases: TGTGCCAGCAGCCAAAATGGACTAGCGGGGGGGTCCGAGCAGTACGTC. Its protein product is CASSQNGLAGGSEQYV.

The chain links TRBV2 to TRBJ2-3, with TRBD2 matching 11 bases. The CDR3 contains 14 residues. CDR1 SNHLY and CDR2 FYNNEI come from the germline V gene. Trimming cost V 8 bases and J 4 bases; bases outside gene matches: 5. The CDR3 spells CASGLAGGSDTQYF. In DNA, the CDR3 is TGTGCCAGCGGGCTAGCGGGGGGTTCAGATACGCAGTATTTT.

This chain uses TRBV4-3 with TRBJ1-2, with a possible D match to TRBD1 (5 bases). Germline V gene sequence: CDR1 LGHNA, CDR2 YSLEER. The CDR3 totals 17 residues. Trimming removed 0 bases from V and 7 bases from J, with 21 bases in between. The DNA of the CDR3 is TGCGCCAGCAGCCAAGATCTCTCCCAGGTGTGGGGCACTGGCTACACCTTC. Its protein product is CASSQDLSQVWGTGYTF.

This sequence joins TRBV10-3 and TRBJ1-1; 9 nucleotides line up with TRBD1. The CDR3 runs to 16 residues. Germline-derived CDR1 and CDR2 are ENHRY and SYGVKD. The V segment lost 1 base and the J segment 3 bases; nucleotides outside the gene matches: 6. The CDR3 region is CAISEWNRGRDTEAFF. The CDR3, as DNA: TGTGCCATCAGTGAGTGGAACAGGGGGCGGGACACTGAAGCTTTCTTT.

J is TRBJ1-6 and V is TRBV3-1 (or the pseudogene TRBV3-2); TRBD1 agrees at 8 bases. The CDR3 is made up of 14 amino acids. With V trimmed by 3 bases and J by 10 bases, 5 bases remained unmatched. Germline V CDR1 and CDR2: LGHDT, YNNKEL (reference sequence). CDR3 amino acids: CASSHGQGGSPLHF. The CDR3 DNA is TGTGCCAGCAGCCACGGACAGGGAGGGTCACCCCTCCACTTT.

This CDR3 reads CATSSTGGTEAFF. CDR3 DNA sequence: TGTGCCACCAGTTCTACAGGGGGCACTGAAGCTTTCTTT. This chain connects TRBV24-1 to TRBJ1-1; 8 bases are a match to TRBD1. The CDR3 runs 13 residues. Germline V gene lookup returns CDR1 KGHDR and CDR2 SFDVKD. With 6 bases clipped from V and 4 bases from J, the junction kept 3 bases outside the gene matches.

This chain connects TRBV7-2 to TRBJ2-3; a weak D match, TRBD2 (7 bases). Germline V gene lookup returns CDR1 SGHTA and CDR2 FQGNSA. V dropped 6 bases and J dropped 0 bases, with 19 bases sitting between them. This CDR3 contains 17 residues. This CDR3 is CASRPPGGGGSTDTQYF. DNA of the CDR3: TGTGCCAGCAGGCCTCCTGGGGGCGGGGGCAGCACAGATACGCAGTATTTT.

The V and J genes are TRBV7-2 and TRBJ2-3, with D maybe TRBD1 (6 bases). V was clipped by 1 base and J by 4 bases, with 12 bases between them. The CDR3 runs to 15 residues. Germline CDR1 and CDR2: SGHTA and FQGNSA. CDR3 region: CASSLVGAFADTQYF. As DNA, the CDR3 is TGTGCCAGCAGCTTAGTGGGGGCCTTTGCAGATACGCAGTATTTT.

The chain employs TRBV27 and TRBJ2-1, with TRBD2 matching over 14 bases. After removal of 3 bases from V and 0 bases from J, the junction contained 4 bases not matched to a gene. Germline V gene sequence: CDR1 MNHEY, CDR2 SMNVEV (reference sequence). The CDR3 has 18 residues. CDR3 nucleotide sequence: TGTGCCAGCAGTTTTAGACTAGCGGGGGGGAGCTCCTACAATGAGCAGTTCTTC. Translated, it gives CASSFRLAGGSSYNEQFF.

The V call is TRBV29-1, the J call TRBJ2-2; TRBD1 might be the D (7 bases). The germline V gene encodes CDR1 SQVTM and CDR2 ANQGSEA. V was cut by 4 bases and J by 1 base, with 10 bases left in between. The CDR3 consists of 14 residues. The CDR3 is CSVGQGLNTGELFF. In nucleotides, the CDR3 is TGCAGCGTTGGACAGGGACTGAACACCGGGGAGCTGTTTTTT.

CDR3 DNA: TGTGCCAGCAGAGCCGGGACAGGGGTTGGCTACACCTTC. Translating it yields CASRAGTGVGYTF. V gene TRBV6-5 combines with J gene TRBJ1-2, with 10 positions matching TRBD1. The CDR3 is 13 amino acids. The germline CDR1 and CDR2 sequences are MNHEY and SVGAGI. J gave up 7 bases and V 6 bases, and 5 bases lay outside the gene matches.

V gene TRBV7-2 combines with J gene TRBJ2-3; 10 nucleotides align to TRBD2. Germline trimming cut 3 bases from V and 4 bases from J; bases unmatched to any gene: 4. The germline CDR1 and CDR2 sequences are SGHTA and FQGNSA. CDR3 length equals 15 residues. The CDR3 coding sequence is TGTGCCAGCAGCTTGTGGACTAGCGGTTCAGATACGCAGTATTTT. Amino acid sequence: CASSLWTSGSDTQYF.

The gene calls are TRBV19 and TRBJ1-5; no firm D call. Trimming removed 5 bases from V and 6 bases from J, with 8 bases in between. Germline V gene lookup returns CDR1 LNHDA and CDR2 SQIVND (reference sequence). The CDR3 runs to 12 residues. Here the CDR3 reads CASSWRAQPQHF. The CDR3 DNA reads TGTGCCAGTAGTTGGCGGGCTCAGCCCCAGCATTTT.

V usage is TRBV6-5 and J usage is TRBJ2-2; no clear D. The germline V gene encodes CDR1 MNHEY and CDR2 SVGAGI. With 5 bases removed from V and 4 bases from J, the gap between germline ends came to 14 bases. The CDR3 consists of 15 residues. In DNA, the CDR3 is TGTGCCAGCAGTCCGGGTCCCTTTATCACCGGGGAGCTGTTTTTT. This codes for CASSPGPFITGELFF.

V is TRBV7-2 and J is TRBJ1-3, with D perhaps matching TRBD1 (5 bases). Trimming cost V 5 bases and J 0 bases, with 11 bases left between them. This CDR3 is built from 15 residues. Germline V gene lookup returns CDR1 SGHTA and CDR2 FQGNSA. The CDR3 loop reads CASSATGSSGNTIYF. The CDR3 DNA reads TGTGCCAGCAGCGCTACAGGAAGCTCTGGAAACACCATATATTTT.

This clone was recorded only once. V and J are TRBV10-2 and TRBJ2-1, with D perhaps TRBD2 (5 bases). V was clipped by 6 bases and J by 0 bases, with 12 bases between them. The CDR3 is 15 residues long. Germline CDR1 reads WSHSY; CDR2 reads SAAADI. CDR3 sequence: CASRPFSGSYNEQFF. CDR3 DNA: TGCGCCAGCAGACCCTTCAGCGGCTCCTACAATGAGCAGTTCTTC.

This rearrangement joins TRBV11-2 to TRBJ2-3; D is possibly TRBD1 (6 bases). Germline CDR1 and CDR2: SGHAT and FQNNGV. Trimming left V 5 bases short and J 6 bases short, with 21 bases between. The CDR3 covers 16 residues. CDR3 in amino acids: CASSAIGGAVTDTQYF. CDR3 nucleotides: TGTGCCAGCAGCGCCATAGGGGGTGCAGTAACGGATACGCAGTATTTT.

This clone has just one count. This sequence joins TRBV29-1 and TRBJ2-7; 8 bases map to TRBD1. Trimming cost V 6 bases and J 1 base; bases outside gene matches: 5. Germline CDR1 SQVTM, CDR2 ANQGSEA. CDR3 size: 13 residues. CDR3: CSVLDRDSYEQYV. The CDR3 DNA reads TGCAGCGTACTGGACAGGGATTCCTACGAGCAGTACGTC.

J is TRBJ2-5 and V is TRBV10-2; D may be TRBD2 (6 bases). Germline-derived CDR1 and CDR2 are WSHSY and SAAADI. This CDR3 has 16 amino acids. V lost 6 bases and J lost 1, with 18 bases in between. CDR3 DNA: TGCGCCAGCAGCCTGGTTTTTGCGGGGATCCAAGAGACCCAGTACTTC. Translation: CASSLVFAGIQETQYF.

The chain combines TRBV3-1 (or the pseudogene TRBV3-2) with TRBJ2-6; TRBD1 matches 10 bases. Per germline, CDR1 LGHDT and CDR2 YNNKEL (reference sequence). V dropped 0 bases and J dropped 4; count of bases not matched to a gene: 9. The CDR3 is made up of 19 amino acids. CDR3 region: CASSQEVTGGLYGANVLTF. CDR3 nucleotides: TGTGCCAGCAGCCAAGAGGTGACAGGGGGCCTTTACGGGGCCAACGTCCTGACTTTC.

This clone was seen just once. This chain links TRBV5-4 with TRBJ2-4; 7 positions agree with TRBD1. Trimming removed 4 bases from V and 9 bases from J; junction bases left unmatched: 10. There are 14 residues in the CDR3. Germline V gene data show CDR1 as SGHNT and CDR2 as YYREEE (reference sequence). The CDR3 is CASSRDSGQGIQYF. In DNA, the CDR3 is TGTGCCAGCAGCCGGGACAGTGGTCAAGGCATTCAGTACTTC. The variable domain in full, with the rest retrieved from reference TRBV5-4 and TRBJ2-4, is ETGVTQSPTHLIKTRGQQVTLRCSSQSGHNTVSWYQQALGQGPQFIFQYYREEENGRGNFPPRFSGLQFPNYSSELNVNALELDDSALYLCASSRDSGQGIQYFGAGTRLSVL.

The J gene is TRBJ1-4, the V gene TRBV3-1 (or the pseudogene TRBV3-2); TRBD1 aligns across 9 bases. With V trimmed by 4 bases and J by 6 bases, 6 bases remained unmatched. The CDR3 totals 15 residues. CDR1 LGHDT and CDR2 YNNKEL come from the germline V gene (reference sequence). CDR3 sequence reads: CASSPPGQGDEKLFF. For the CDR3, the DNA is TGTGCCAGCAGCCCTCCGGGACAGGGAGATGAAAAACTGTTTTTT.

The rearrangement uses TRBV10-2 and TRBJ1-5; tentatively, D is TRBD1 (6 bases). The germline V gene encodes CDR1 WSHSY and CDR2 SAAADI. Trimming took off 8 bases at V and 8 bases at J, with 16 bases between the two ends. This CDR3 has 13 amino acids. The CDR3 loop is CASSRQATEPQHF. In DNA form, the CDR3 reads TGCGCCAGCTCTAGACAGGCCACTGAGCCCCAGCATTTT.